These T cell receptor beta chains were read from a single sample in a study of shared clonotypes between healthy human individuals. Profiled with immunoSEQ multiplex PCR; TCRdb holds only in-frame clones, not every one. The table has millions of clones, about 95% seen once. Sequencing used naive CD8+ T cells sorted from blood. The receptors here all came from a man younger than 35 in good health. Both conserved end residues are part of each CDR3. A D gene is named only where the DNA matches it firmly. The size field is filled for only some rows; it gives once, few, many or a size class.

CDR3 protein: CASSEDNTGELFF; CDR3 DNA: TGTGCCAGCAGTGAAGACAACACCGGGGAGCTGTTTTTT; D gene: NA; J gene: TRBJ2-2; V gene: TRBV6-1; clone size: NA
CDR3 protein: CSVEEAGGRSTEAFF; CDR3 DNA: TGCAGCGTTGAAGAGGCGGGGGGGCGGAGCACTGAAGCTTTCTTT; D gene: NA; J gene: TRBJ1-1; V gene: TRBV29-1; clone size: NA
CDR3 protein: CASRPGTYNSPLHF; CDR3 DNA: TGTGCCAGCAGGCCAGGGACCTATAATTCACCCCTCCACTTT; D gene: NA; J gene: TRBJ1-6; V gene: TRBV7-8; clone size: NA
CDR3 protein: CASSPGTLSNQPQHF; CDR3 DNA: TGCGCCAGCAGCCCCGGGACACTTAGCAATCAGCCCCAGCATTTT; D gene: NA; J gene: TRBJ1-5; V gene: TRBV5-1; clone size: NA
CDR3 protein: CASSLALPYGYTF; CDR3 DNA: TGTGCCAGCAGCCTAGCCTTACCATATGGCTACACCTTC; D gene: NA; J gene: TRBJ1-2; V gene: TRBV5-4; clone size: NA
CDR3 protein: CASSQEEQGAWPHLTQYF; CDR3 DNA: TGCGCCAGCAGCCAAGAGGAACAGGGGGCTTGGCCTCACCTTACGCAGTATTTT; D gene: TRBD1; J gene: TRBJ2-3; V gene: TRBV4-3; clone size: NA
CDR3 protein: CASSEGGAHEQYF; CDR3 DNA: TGCGCCAGCAGTGAGGGAGGGGCCCACGAGCAGTACTTC; D gene: NA; J gene: TRBJ2-7; V gene: TRBV10-2; clone size: NA
CDR3 protein: CASSLTGGGVTGELFF; CDR3 DNA: TGTGCCAGCAGCTTGACTGGGGGCGGGGTCACCGGGGAGCTGTTTTTT; D gene: NA; J gene: TRBJ2-2; V gene: TRBV5-6; clone size: NA
CDR3 protein: CASSPQGQDTEAFF; CDR3 DNA: TGTGCCAGCAGCCCACAGGGACAGGACACTGAAGCTTTCTTT; D gene: TRBD1; J gene: TRBJ1-1; V gene: TRBV5-6; clone size: NA
CDR3 protein: CASSMGKGVGQPQHF; CDR3 DNA: TGTGCCAGTAGTATGGGAAAAGGGGTCGGGCAGCCCCAGCATTTT; D gene: NA; J gene: TRBJ1-5; V gene: TRBV19; clone size: NA
CDR3 protein: CASSIGKGQGEENEKLFF; CDR3 DNA: TGTGCCAGTAGTATTGGTAAGGGACAGGGAGAGGAAAATGAAAAACTGTTTTTT; D gene: TRBD1; J gene: TRBJ1-4; V gene: TRBV19; clone size: NA
CDR3 protein: CASSQDWGDETGEWYEAFF; CDR3 DNA: TGCGCCAGCAGCCAAGATTGGGGGGACGAGACAGGTGAATGGTATGAAGCTTTCTTT; D gene: NA; J gene: TRBJ1-1; V gene: TRBV4-3; clone size: NA
CDR3 protein: CASSLGAGGYEQYF; CDR3 DNA: TGCGCCAGCAGTTTGGGAGCGGGAGGATACGAGCAGTACTTC; D gene: TRBD2; J gene: TRBJ2-7; V gene: TRBV5-1; clone size: once
CDR3 protein: CASWTYNSPLHF; CDR3 DNA: TGTGCCAGCTGGACCTATAATTCACCCCTCCACTTT; D gene: NA; J gene: TRBJ1-6; V gene: TRBV6-1; clone size: NA
CDR3 protein: CASSYVGATDTQYF; CDR3 DNA: TGTGCCAGCAGTTACGTAGGAGCCACAGATACGCAGTATTTT; D gene: NA; J gene: TRBJ2-3; V gene: TRBV6-5; clone size: NA
CDR3 protein: CASSLLAGGISSYNEQFF; CDR3 DNA: TGTGCCAGCAGTTTGCTAGCGGGAGGGATAAGCTCCTACAATGAGCAGTTCTTC; D gene: TRBD2; J gene: TRBJ2-1; V gene: TRBV27; clone size: NA
CDR3 protein: CASSQLGGTEAFF; CDR3 DNA: TGTGCCAGCAGCCAGCTGGGGGGCACTGAAGCTTTCTTT; D gene: NA; J gene: TRBJ1-1; V gene: TRBV5-4; clone size: NA
CDR3 protein: CASRDTGTGDYNEQFF; CDR3 DNA: TGTGCCAGCAGAGATACCGGGACAGGGGATTACAATGAGCAGTTCTTC; D gene: TRBD1; J gene: TRBJ2-1; V gene: TRBV7-9; clone size: once
CDR3 protein: CASSQGRSMGYEQYF; CDR3 DNA: TGCGCCAGCAGCCAAGGTCGCTCTATGGGCTACGAGCAGTACTTC; D gene: NA; J gene: TRBJ2-7; V gene: TRBV4-1; clone size: NA
CDR3 protein: CAWSVTHEQYF; CDR3 DNA: TGTGCCTGGAGTGTAACCCACGAGCAGTACTTC; D gene: NA; J gene: TRBJ2-7; V gene: TRBV30; clone size: NA
CDR3 protein: CASSLLGASQQETQYF; CDR3 DNA: TGCGCCAGCAGCTTGCTGGGGGCGTCCCAACAAGAGACCCAGTACTTC; D gene: NA; J gene: TRBJ2-5; V gene: TRBV5-1; clone size: NA
CDR3 protein: CASSGGLGEGGYTF; CDR3 DNA: TGTGCCAGCAGCGGCGGACTGGGGGAAGGTGGCTACACCTTC; D gene: NA; J gene: TRBJ1-2; V gene: TRBV13; clone size: NA
CDR3 protein: CSVGGNQPQHF; CDR3 DNA: TGCAGCGTTGGGGGGAATCAGCCCCAGCATTTT; D gene: NA; J gene: TRBJ1-5; V gene: TRBV29-1; clone size: NA
CDR3 protein: CASRGGAPLSGANVLTF; CDR3 DNA: TGCGCCAGCAGGGGGGGCGCTCCCCTTTCTGGGGCCAACGTCCTGACTTTC; D gene: NA; J gene: TRBJ2-6; V gene: TRBV5-1; clone size: NA
CDR3 protein: CASTRDSYNEQFF; CDR3 DNA: TGTGCCAGCACCCGGGACTCCTACAATGAGCAGTTCTTC; D gene: NA; J gene: TRBJ2-1; V gene: TRBV6-6; clone size: few
CDR3 protein: CASSEGYYRGTEAFF; CDR3 DNA: TGTGCCAGCAGTGAAGGTTATTACAGGGGCACTGAAGCTTTCTTT; D gene: TRBD1; J gene: TRBJ1-1; V gene: TRBV6-1; clone size: NA
CDR3 protein: CASRWANTEAFF; CDR3 DNA: TGTGCCAGCAGGTGGGCGAACACTGAAGCTTTCTTT; D gene: NA; J gene: TRBJ1-1; V gene: TRBV7-9; clone size: NA
CDR3 protein: CASSLGVQYGYTF; CDR3 DNA: TGTGCCAGCAGCTTAGGTGTGCAGTATGGCTACACCTTC; D gene: NA; J gene: TRBJ1-2; V gene: TRBV7-6; clone size: NA
CDR3 protein: CASSEGLAGDVYEQYF; CDR3 DNA: TGTGCCAGCAGTGAAGGACTAGCGGGAGATGTCTACGAGCAGTACTTC; D gene: TRBD2; J gene: TRBJ2-7; V gene: TRBV6-1; clone size: NA
CDR3 protein: CASSQGGTMEFDTQYF; CDR3 DNA: TGCGCCAGCAGCCAAGGGGGGACAATGGAGTTCGATACGCAGTATTTT; D gene: NA; J gene: TRBJ2-3; V gene: TRBV4-3; clone size: NA
CDR3 protein: CASSRLTGTTGELFF; CDR3 DNA: TGCGCCAGCAGCCGGCTCACCGGGACAACCGGGGAGCTGTTTTTT; D gene: NA; J gene: TRBJ2-2; V gene: TRBV4-3; clone size: NA
CDR3 protein: CASSYSQRLAIGELFF; CDR3 DNA: TGTGCCAGCAGTTACTCTCAACGACTAGCGATCGGGGAGCTGTTTTTT; D gene: TRBD2; J gene: TRBJ2-2; V gene: TRBV6-5; clone size: NA
CDR3 protein: CASSLWTGNQPQHF; CDR3 DNA: TGCGCCAGCAGCCTCTGGACGGGGAATCAGCCCCAGCATTTT; D gene: NA; J gene: TRBJ1-5; V gene: TRBV4-1; clone size: NA
CDR3 protein: CASSSDGGSGNTIYF; CDR3 DNA: TGTGCCAGCAGCAGCGACGGGGGCTCTGGAAACACCATATATTTT; D gene: NA; J gene: TRBJ1-3; V gene: TRBV7-9; clone size: NA
CDR3 protein: CASSEAGTEQYF; CDR3 DNA: TGTGCCAGCAGTGAAGCGGGGACCGAGCAGTACTTC; D gene: NA; J gene: TRBJ2-7; V gene: TRBV6-1; clone size: few
CDR3 protein: CASSQEGGGNYGYTF; CDR3 DNA: TGCGCCAGCAGCCAAGAAGGCGGGGGGAACTATGGCTACACCTTC; D gene: NA; J gene: TRBJ1-2; V gene: TRBV4-3; clone size: NA
CDR3 protein: CAGGPPSTDTQYF; CDR3 DNA: TGTGCGGGGGGTCCCCCTAGCACAGATACGCAGTATTTT; D gene: NA; J gene: TRBJ2-3; V gene: TRBV7-9; clone size: NA
CDR3 protein: CASSRQGSGGELFF; CDR3 DNA: TGTGCCAGCAGTCGACAGGGTTCTGGCGGGGAGCTGTTTTTT; D gene: TRBD1; J gene: TRBJ2-2; V gene: TRBV28; clone size: NA
CDR3 protein: CASSPPEGANYGYTF; CDR3 DNA: TGTGCCAGTAGTCCCCCAGAGGGAGCTAACTATGGCTACACCTTC; D gene: NA; J gene: TRBJ1-2; V gene: TRBV19; clone size: NA
CDR3 protein: CASSLQDGPYEQYF; CDR3 DNA: TGTGCCAGCAGTCTCCAGGACGGCCCTTACGAGCAGTACTTC; D gene: NA; J gene: TRBJ2-7; V gene: TRBV6-5; clone size: NA
CDR3 protein: CASSNGEGASGYTF; CDR3 DNA: TGTGCCAGCAGCAACGGGGAGGGGGCGTCTGGCTACACCTTC; D gene: TRBD1; J gene: TRBJ1-2; V gene: TRBV6-6; clone size: NA
CDR3 protein: CAISDVGSAPQEQFF; CDR3 DNA: TGTGCCATCAGTGACGTGGGATCGGCACCCCAGGAGCAGTTCTTC; D gene: NA; J gene: TRBJ2-1; V gene: TRBV10-3; clone size: NA
CDR3 protein: CASSSRGDEQFF; CDR3 DNA: TGTGCCAGCAGTTCCAGGGGCGATGAGCAGTTCTTC; D gene: NA; J gene: TRBJ2-1; V gene: TRBV27; clone size: NA
CDR3 protein: CASSSDRLRETQYF; CDR3 DNA: TGTGCCAGCAGCTCCGACCGACTACGAGAGACCCAGTACTTC; D gene: NA; J gene: TRBJ2-5; V gene: TRBV7-9; clone size: NA
CDR3 protein: CASSLSDYLNTGELFF; CDR3 DNA: TGTGCCAGCAGTTTAAGTGACTACCTAAACACCGGGGAGCTGTTTTTT; D gene: NA; J gene: TRBJ2-2; V gene: TRBV27; clone size: NA
CDR3 protein: CASSQERTSGNEQFF; CDR3 DNA: TGCGCCAGCAGCCAAGAAAGGACTAGCGGAAATGAGCAGTTCTTC; D gene: TRBD2; J gene: TRBJ2-1; V gene: TRBV4-1; clone size: NA
CDR3 protein: CASSTSRGLIEAFF; CDR3 DNA: TGTGCCAGCAGCACGAGCAGGGGGCTCATTGAAGCTTTCTTT; D gene: TRBD1; J gene: TRBJ1-1; V gene: TRBV27; clone size: NA
CDR3 protein: CASSLGDSDEQFF; CDR3 DNA: TGTGCCAGCAGCCTCGGGGACTCAGATGAGCAGTTCTTC; D gene: NA; J gene: TRBJ2-1; V gene: TRBV5-6; clone size: NA
CDR3 protein: CASSLTGTGVYNEQFF; CDR3 DNA: TGTGCCAGCAGCTTGACAGGGACAGGGGTATACAATGAGCAGTTCTTC; D gene: TRBD1; J gene: TRBJ2-1; V gene: TRBV5-4; clone size: NA
CDR3 protein: CASSDRTSGYGYTF; CDR3 DNA: TGTGCCAGCAGCGACAGGACATCCGGGTATGGCTACACCTTC; D gene: NA; J gene: TRBJ1-2; V gene: TRBV9; clone size: NA
CDR3 protein: CSVAGNEREQYF; CDR3 DNA: TGCAGCGTTGCGGGAAACGAAAGGGAGCAGTACTTC; D gene: NA; J gene: TRBJ2-7; V gene: TRBV29-1; clone size: NA
CDR3 protein: CASSPPLDWAYTEAFF; CDR3 DNA: TGTGCCAGCAGCCCACCGTTGGACTGGGCCTACACTGAAGCTTTCTTT; D gene: NA; J gene: TRBJ1-1; V gene: TRBV4-2; clone size: NA
CDR3 protein: CASSQGRLAGGLFYNEQFF; CDR3 DNA: TGCGCCAGCAGCCAAGGGAGACTAGCGGGAGGACTGTTCTACAATGAGCAGTTCTTC; D gene: TRBD2; J gene: TRBJ2-1; V gene: TRBV4-3; clone size: NA
CDR3 protein: CASSSSSYEQYF; CDR3 DNA: TGTGCCAGCAGTTCGAGCTCCTACGAGCAGTACTTC; D gene: NA; J gene: TRBJ2-7; V gene: TRBV27; clone size: few
CDR3 protein: CASSTPSGGTQETQYF; CDR3 DNA: TGTGCCAGCAGCACACCTAGCGGGGGGACACAAGAGACCCAGTACTTC; D gene: TRBD2; J gene: TRBJ2-5; V gene: TRBV9; clone size: NA
CDR3 protein: CASSFVPMETQYF; CDR3 DNA: TGTGCCAGCAGTTTTGTGCCCATGGAGACCCAGTACTTC; D gene: NA; J gene: TRBJ2-5; V gene: TRBV27; clone size: NA
CDR3 protein: CASSGSTNTEAFF; CDR3 DNA: TGCGCCAGCAGTGGGAGCACTAACACTGAAGCTTTCTTT; D gene: NA; J gene: TRBJ1-1; V gene: TRBV10-2; clone size: NA
CDR3 protein: CAARDSQETQYF; CDR3 DNA: TGCGCCGCCCGGGACTCCCAAGAGACCCAGTACTTC; D gene: NA; J gene: TRBJ2-5; V gene: TRBV10-2; clone size: NA
CDR3 protein: CASSESGRGVTDTQYF; CDR3 DNA: TGCGCCAGCAGTGAGTCAGGGCGGGGGGTCACAGATACGCAGTATTTT; D gene: TRBD2; J gene: TRBJ2-3; V gene: TRBV10-2; clone size: NA
CDR3 protein: CASSLEDSEAFF; CDR3 DNA: TGCGCCAGCAGCTTGGAGGACAGTGAAGCTTTCTTT; D gene: NA; J gene: TRBJ1-1; V gene: TRBV5-1; clone size: NA